These 32 T cell receptor beta chains were sequenced from one sample in a study of cytomegalovirus exposure and HLA in healthy donors. 60 Vbeta and 13 Jbeta primers were used in PCR. The protocol was immunoSEQ multiplex PCR, while the TCRdb copy is restricted to in-frame clones and leaves out a portion. This table has 160,000 or so clones, around 64% appearing once. Material for sequencing was PBMCs. The source is a woman younger than 45 in good health and CMV-seronegative.

The rearrangement links TRBV9 to TRBJ2-1; 7 positions match TRBD2. Trimming cost V 3 bases and J 4 bases; bases outside gene matches: 7. From germline, CDR1 is SGDLS and CDR2 YYNGEE. This CDR3 is 15 amino acids long. The CDR3 spells CASSASAGVYNEQFF. CDR3 coding DNA: TGTGCCAGCAGCGCCTCGGCGGGGGTGTACAATGAGCAGTTCTTC.

This chain links TRBV5-1 with TRBJ2-7; perhaps TRBD1 as D (6 bases). This CDR3 has 14 amino acids. Trimming took off 4 bases at V and 0 bases at J, with 11 bases between the two ends. Germline V CDR1 and CDR2: SGHRS, YFSETQ. This CDR3 reads CASSTSTGSYEQYF. Here the CDR3 DNA reads TGCGCCAGCAGCACCTCGACAGGCTCCTACGAGCAGTACTTC. Supplemented by reference TRBV5-1 and TRBJ2-7, the full variable domain reads KAGVTQTPRYLIKTRGQQVTLSCSPISGHRSVSWYQQTPGQGLQFLFEYFSETQRNKGNFPGRFSGRQFSNSRSEMNVSTLELGDSALYLCASSTSTGSYEQYFGPGTRLTVT.

This clone occurred a few times. V usage is TRBV9 and J usage is TRBJ2-7; 10 bases fit TRBD1. With V trimmed by 0 bases and J by 6 bases, 6 bases remained unmatched. Germline loops: CDR1 SGDLS, CDR2 YYNGEE. The CDR3 sequence is 15 residues long. Written as DNA, the CDR3 is TGTGCCAGCAGCGTAGGGGACGGGACAGGGGTCGAGCAGTACTTC. The encoded protein is CASSVGDGTGVEQYF.

There are a few counts of this clone. The V gene is TRBV7-2, the J gene TRBJ2-1; the D is unclear. The germline V and J ends were trimmed by 5 bases and 10 bases, with 9 bases remaining between them. The length of the CDR3 is 11 residues. Germline CDR1 SGHTA, CDR2 FQGNSA. This CDR3 is CASSRQGEQFF. The CDR3 DNA reads TGTGCCAGCAGCAGACAAGGCGAGCAGTTCTTC.

The chain carries TRBV7-8 and TRBJ2-5, with 7 bases aligning to TRBD1. Trimming cost V 5 bases and J 5 bases; bases outside gene matches: 11. The germline gives CDR1 SGHVS, CDR2 FQNEAQ. The CDR3 length is 15 residues. CDR3 sequence reads: CASSARTGADETQYF. The CDR3 coding sequence is TGTGCCAGCAGCGCCAGAACAGGGGCGGATGAGACCCAGTACTTC.

The chain uses TRBV7-9 and TRBJ1-3; TRBD1 might be the D (5 bases). Trimming shortened V by 3 bases and J by 3 bases, and 9 bases separated the two germline ends. The CDR3 covers 14 residues. CDR1 and CDR2 from the germline V gene are SEHNR and FQNEAQ (reference sequence). The CDR3 DNA is TGTGCCAGCAGCTTCAGGGTGCGTGGAAACACCATATATTTT. Protein: CASSFRVRGNTIYF.

The V call is TRBV6-6, the J call TRBJ2-7, with TRBD2 matching over 10 bases. V shed 0 bases, J shed 3 bases, and the junction held 2 bases outside the gene matches. Looked up from germline, CDR1 is MNHNY and CDR2 is SVGAGI (reference sequence). The CDR3 is 15 residues long. The CDR3 region has the DNA TGTGCCAGCAGTTACTCGGCTAGCGGGGGCTACGAGCAGTACTTC. It encodes CASSYSASGGYEQYF.

J is TRBJ1-1 and V is TRBV6-5, with D unresolved. Germline loops: CDR1 MNHEY, CDR2 SVGAGI. V lost 5 bases to trimming and J lost 3 bases, with 10 bases between them. The CDR3 has 13 residues. As DNA, the CDR3 is TGTGCCAGCAGTCGGAGCGGGGACACTGAAGCTTTCTTT. It specifies CASSRSGDTEAFF.

The chain is built from TRBV5-1 and TRBJ2-3; TRBD2 agrees at 7 bases. The CDR3 runs 16 residues. The germline CDR1 and CDR2 sequences are SGHRS and YFSETQ. V lost 0 bases, J lost 6 bases, and 10 bases stayed unmatched. CDR3 coding DNA: TGCGCCAGCAGCTTGGGTGGTCTAGCGGCCACGGATACGCAGTATTTT. Amino acid sequence: CASSLGGLAATDTQYF.

This rearrangement joins TRBV28 to TRBJ1-5; TRBD1 agrees at 9 bases. V dropped 5 bases and J dropped 0; count of bases not matched to a gene: 8. CDR1 and CDR2 from the germline V gene are MDHEN and SYDVKM. The CDR3 loop spans 17 amino acids. CDR3 region: CASSPPRTGVSNQPQHF. The CDR3 nucleotides read TGTGCCAGCAGTCCCCCTCGGACAGGGGTTAGCAATCAGCCCCAGCATTTT.

The chain combines TRBV5-1 with TRBJ2-3, with a tentative D call TRBD2 (5 bases). The CDR3 is made up of 15 amino acids. Trimming removed 4 bases from V and 1 base from J, with 13 bases in between. Germline V gene data show CDR1 as SGHRS and CDR2 as YFSETQ. CDR3 nucleotide sequence: TGCGCCAGCAGCACAGACCCGAGGGGCACAGATACGCAGTATTTT. Translation: CASSTDPRGTDTQYF.

The chain uses TRBV11-3 and TRBJ2-1; possibly TRBD2 for D (6 bases). From germline, CDR1 is SGHNT and CDR2 YENEEA. The germline V and J ends were trimmed by 1 base and 4 bases, with 8 bases remaining between them. This CDR3 comprises 14 residues. The CDR3 region is CASSLAGVYNEQFF. For the CDR3, the DNA is TGTGCCAGCAGCTTAGCGGGAGTTTACAATGAGCAGTTCTTC.

This chain connects TRBV29-1 to TRBJ2-7; 10 bases align to TRBD2. The V and J ends lost 5 bases and 0 bases, in that order; junction bases with no gene match: 4. Germline loops: CDR1 SQVTM, CDR2 ANQGSEA. The CDR3 is 14 residues long. The CDR3 bases are TGCAGCGTTTTAGGACTAGCGGACTCCTACGAGCAGTACTTC. Translation gives CSVLGLADSYEQYF.

V and J are TRBV9 and TRBJ2-3; D is unclear. V was clipped by 3 bases and J by 6 bases, with 8 bases between them. Germline assignment: CDR1 SGDLS and CDR2 YYNGEE. The CDR3 totals 12 residues. CDR3 residues: CASSEHRDTQYF. DNA for the CDR3: TGTGCCAGCAGCGAGCATCGCGATACGCAGTATTTT.

In its sample, this clone was seen once. This chain connects TRBV7-8 to TRBJ2-1, with 8 nucleotides matching TRBD1. This CDR3 region has 15 residues. The junction had 2 bases not matched to a gene; V was cut back by 1 base and J by 3 bases. From germline, CDR1 is SGHVS and CDR2 FQNEAQ. This CDR3 is CASSLVGTGYNEQFF. Here the CDR3 DNA reads TGTGCCAGCAGCTTAGTGGGGACAGGCTACAATGAGCAGTTCTTC. Together with reference TRBV7-8 and TRBJ2-1, the CDR3 gives the full variable domain: GAGVSQSPRYKVAKRGQDVALRCDPISGHVSLFWYQQALGQGPEFLTYFQNEAQLDKSGLPSDRFFAERPEGSVSTLKIQRTQQEDSAVYLCASSLVGTGYNEQFFGPGTRLTVL.

In DNA, the CDR3 is TGTGCCAGCAGCCCCTTAGCGGGAACGGAGTATTTT. Translated, it gives CASSPLAGTEYF. J is TRBJ2-3 and V is TRBV7-2; TRBD2 agrees at 8 bases. With 5 bases clipped from V and 13 bases from J, the junction kept 8 bases outside the gene matches. The CDR3 loop spans 12 amino acids. In germline, CDR1 is SGHTA, CDR2 FQGNSA.

Only a few counts were recorded for this clone. This sequence joins TRBV29-1 and TRBJ1-2, with 9 bases matching TRBD1. CDR1 is SQVTM, CDR2 ANQGSEA, per germline. After removal of 6 bases from V and 8 bases from J, the junction contained 10 bases not matched to a gene. CDR3 size: 13 residues. The CDR3 spells CSVPSGQGGGYTF. In DNA form, the CDR3 reads TGCAGCGTCCCTTCGGGACAGGGCGGGGGCTACACCTTC.

The rearrangement uses TRBV5-6 and TRBJ1-2; D ambiguous. The CDR3 is 12 amino acids. V was clipped by 5 bases and J by 3 bases, with 8 bases between them. Germline CDR1 reads SGHDT; CDR2 reads YYEEEE. The CDR3 DNA reads as TGTGCCAGCAGTACTTTAGACTATGGCTACACCTTC. This encodes CASSTLDYGYTF.

This chain uses TRBV27 with TRBJ1-1, with D unresolved. V was pared by 3 bases and J by 1 base, with 9 bases between. Germline CDR1 reads MNHEY; CDR2 reads SMNVEV (reference sequence). The CDR3 is 14 amino acids. CDR3 sequence: CASSFKEENTEAFF. In DNA, the CDR3 is TGTGCCAGCAGTTTCAAGGAGGAGAACACTGAAGCTTTCTTT.

The V call is TRBV6-5, the J call TRBJ1-1; D is unclear. From germline, CDR1 is MNHEY and CDR2 SVGAGI. CDR3 length equals 13 residues. Trimming cost V 2 bases and J 0 bases, with 4 bases left between them. The CDR3 bases are TGTGCCAGCAGTTACCGGGTGAACACTGAAGCTTTCTTT. Translated, it gives CASSYRVNTEAFF.

J is TRBJ2-7 and V is TRBV29-1; TRBD1 aligns across 7 bases. The germline CDR1 and CDR2 sequences are SQVTM and ANQGSEA. Trimming removed 1 base from V and 2 bases from J; junction bases left unmatched: 8. The CDR3 loop spans 15 amino acids. The DNA of the CDR3 is TGCAGCGTTGAAGGTGTTAGGGGGCCACCCTACGAGCAGTACTTC. Amino acid sequence: CSVEGVRGPPYEQYF.

The CDR3 bases are TGCGCCAGCAGCTTAGGGGGGGATTTGGCAGATACGCAGTATTTT. Translation gives CASSLGGDLADTQYF. This chain uses TRBV5-1 with TRBJ2-3; D is perhaps TRBD2 (7 bases). Germline assignment: CDR1 SGHRS and CDR2 YFSETQ. CDR3 size: 15 residues. V lost 2 bases, J lost 4 bases, and 14 bases lay in between.

V and J are TRBV7-3 and TRBJ2-6; D gene ambiguous. The ends were cut back, 5 bases at V and 1 base at J, with 9 bases in the middle. The germline CDR1 and CDR2 sequences are SGHTA and FQGTGA. CDR3 length equals 15 residues. The CDR3 DNA sequence: TGTGCCAGCAGCCTACAGCTTTCTGGGGCCAACGTCCTGACTTTC. It yields the protein CASSLQLSGANVLTF.

This clone has just a few counts. The CDR3 sequence is CASSLSEGTEAFF. The CDR3 bases are TGTGCCAGCAGCTTATCTGAGGGCACTGAAGCTTTCTTT. The chain has TRBV7-2 and TRBJ1-1; D call uncertain. Germline loops: CDR1 SGHTA, CDR2 FQGNSA. The length of the CDR3 is 13 residues. Trimming pared 2 bases from V and 4 bases from J, leaving 8 bases between.

This rearrangement joins TRBV5-4 to TRBJ2-1, with D hard to call. The CDR3 length is 13 residues. V lost 1 base to trimming and J lost 7 bases, with 9 bases between them. Germline V gene sequence: CDR1 SGHNT, CDR2 YYREEE (reference sequence). The CDR3 DNA reads as TGTGCCAGCAGCTTGACAATCGGGAATGAGCAGTTCTTC. Encoded protein: CASSLTIGNEQFF.

The rearrangement uses TRBV29-1 and TRBJ2-7, with TRBD2 identical over 7 bases. Looked up from germline, CDR1 is SQVTM and CDR2 is ANQGSEA. J gave up 0 bases and V 4 bases, and 3 bases lay outside the gene matches. The CDR3 is 13 amino acids. Here the CDR3 reads CSVAGTNSYEQYF. The DNA for the CDR3 is TGCAGCGTTGCCGGGACTAACTCCTACGAGCAGTACTTC.

The chain carries TRBV5-1 and TRBJ1-2; 7 nucleotides line up with TRBD1. The J segment lost 1 base and the V segment lost 3 bases, leaving 3 bases of the junction unmatched. Germline-derived CDR1 and CDR2 are SGHRS and YFSETQ. The CDR3 has 14 amino acids. CDR3 DNA sequence: TGCGCCAGCAGCTGGGGACAGTATAACTATGGCTACACCTTC. As protein: CASSWGQYNYGYTF. The full variable domain, rest sourced from reference TRBV5-1 and TRBJ1-2, is KAGVTQTPRYLIKTRGQQVTLSCSPISGHRSVSWYQQTPGQGLQFLFEYFSETQRNKGNFPGRFSGRQFSNSRSEMNVSTLELGDSALYLCASSWGQYNYGYTFGSGTRLTVV.

The chain combines TRBV5-5 with TRBJ1-1; tentatively, D is TRBD1 (6 bases). V gave up 0 bases and J gave up 3 bases, with 6 bases separating them. There are 13 residues in the CDR3. CDR1 SGHKS and CDR2 YYEKEE come from the germline V gene (reference sequence). This chain's CDR3 is CASSLGGHTEAFF. In DNA form, the CDR3 reads TGTGCCAGCAGCTTGGGGGGGCACACTGAAGCTTTCTTT.

The V and J genes are TRBV5-1 and TRBJ1-1; D call uncertain. From germline, CDR1 is SGHRS and CDR2 YFSETQ. The V and J ends lost 1 base and 2 bases respectively, with 3 bases between them. The CDR3 runs 12 residues. The CDR3 is CASSLQNTEAFF. The DNA of the CDR3 is TGCGCCAGCAGCTTGCAAAACACTGAAGCTTTCTTT.

This clone has a single count. The genes are TRBV19 and TRBJ2-3; 7 nucleotides agree with TRBD1. CDR1 is LNHDA, CDR2 SQIVND, per germline (reference sequence). V lost 5 bases and J lost 6; bases outside the gene matches: 8. The CDR3 loop spans 14 amino acids. As DNA, the CDR3 is TGTGCCAGTAGTGTTACCCCGACAGGGGATACGCAGTATTTT. Amino acids: CASSVTPTGDTQYF.

CDR3 protein: CASKRQGNTEAFF. In nucleotides, the CDR3 is TGTGCCAGCAAAAGACAGGGGAACACTGAAGCTTTCTTT. This rearrangement joins TRBV6-5 to TRBJ1-1; TRBD1 agrees at 7 bases. Looked up from germline, CDR1 is MNHEY and CDR2 is SVGAGI. V dropped 7 bases and J dropped 1; count of bases not matched to a gene: 3. The CDR3 runs to 13 residues.

V usage is TRBV5-1 and J usage is TRBJ1-1; D not resolved. Per the germline V gene, CDR1 is SGHRS and CDR2 is YFSETQ. The CDR3 has 11 amino acids. V was clipped by 4 bases and J by 7 bases, with 8 bases between them. Written as DNA, the CDR3 is TGCGCCAGCAGCACTGGTCGTGAAGCTTTCTTT. This sequence encodes CASSTGREAFF.